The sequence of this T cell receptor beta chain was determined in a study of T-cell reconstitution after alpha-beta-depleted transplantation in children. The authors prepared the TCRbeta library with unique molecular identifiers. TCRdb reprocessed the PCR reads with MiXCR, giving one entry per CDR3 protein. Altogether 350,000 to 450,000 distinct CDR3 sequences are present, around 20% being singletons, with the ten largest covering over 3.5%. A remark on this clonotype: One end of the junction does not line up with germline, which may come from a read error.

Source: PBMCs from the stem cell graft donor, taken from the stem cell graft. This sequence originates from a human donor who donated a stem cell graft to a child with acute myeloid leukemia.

The CDR3 DNA reads TGCGCCAGCACTGAGGGGACAGCGCTGGGGGAGCAGTACTTC. It is translated as CASTEGTALGEQYF. This chain joins TRBV10-2 and TRBJ2-7; 7 nucleotides match TRBD1. Germline V gene sequence: CDR1 WSHSY, CDR2 SAAADI. This CDR3 region has 14 residues.